Below, one T cell receptor (beta chain) is given with its context. This sample was included in a study of blood T cell repertoires in COVID-19. Under the authors' procedure: For nucleated cells, counts were estimated from reference gene primer amplification. This table comes from immunoSEQ multiplex PCR, and its TCRdb copy is limited to in-frame clones, with some not included. That table is the source of V, J and clone size, and D and trimming were worked out from the DNA. The sample contains about 91,000 clones, roughly 88% of which appear only once. With 0 bases clipped from V and 2 bases from J, the junction kept 11 bases outside the gene matches. The CDR3 runs to 18 residues. CDR1 and CDR2 from the germline V gene are SGHRS and YFSETQ.

The chain combines TRBV5-1 with TRBJ2-3; 8 bases match TRBD1. The sample consisted of peripheral blood. The TCR sequence derives from a woman aged 70-85 years with acute or convalescent COVID-19. CDR3 in amino acids: CASSLVSGGPEPTDTQYF. The CDR3 DNA is TGCGCCAGCAGCTTGGTGTCAGGGGGCCCGGAACCCACAGATACGCAGTATTTT.